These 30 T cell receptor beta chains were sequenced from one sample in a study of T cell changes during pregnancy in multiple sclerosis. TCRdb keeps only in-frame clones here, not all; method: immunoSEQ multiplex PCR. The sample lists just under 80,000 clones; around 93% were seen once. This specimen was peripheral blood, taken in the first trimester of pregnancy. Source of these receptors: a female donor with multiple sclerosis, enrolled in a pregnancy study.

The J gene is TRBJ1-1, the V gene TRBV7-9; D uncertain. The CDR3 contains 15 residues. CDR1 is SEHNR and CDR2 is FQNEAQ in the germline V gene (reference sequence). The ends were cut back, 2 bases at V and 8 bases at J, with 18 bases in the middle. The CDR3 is CASSLPLRGVKEAFF. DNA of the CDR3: TGTGCCAGCAGCTTACCGCTCCGGGGAGTCAAAGAAGCTTTCTTT. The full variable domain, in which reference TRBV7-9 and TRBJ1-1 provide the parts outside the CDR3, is DTGVSQNPRHKITKRGQNVTFRCDPISEHNRLYWYRQTLGQGPEFLTYFQNEAQLEKSRLLSDRFSAERPKGSFSTLEIQRTEQGDSAMYLCASSLPLRGVKEAFFGQGTRLTVV.

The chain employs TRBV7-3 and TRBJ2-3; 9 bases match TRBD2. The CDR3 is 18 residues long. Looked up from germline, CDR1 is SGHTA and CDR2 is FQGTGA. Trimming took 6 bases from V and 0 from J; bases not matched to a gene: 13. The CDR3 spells CASSQKVSGRISTDTQYF. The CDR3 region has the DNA TGTGCCAGCAGTCAAAAGGTAAGCGGGAGGATTAGCACAGATACGCAGTATTTT.

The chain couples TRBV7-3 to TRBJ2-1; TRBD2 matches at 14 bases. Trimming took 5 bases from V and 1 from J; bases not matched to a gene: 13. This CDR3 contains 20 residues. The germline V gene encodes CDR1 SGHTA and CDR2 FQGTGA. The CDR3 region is CASSPSPMTSGRASYNEQFF. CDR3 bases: TGTGCCAGCAGCCCCTCCCCAATGACTAGCGGGAGGGCATCCTACAATGAGCAGTTCTTC.

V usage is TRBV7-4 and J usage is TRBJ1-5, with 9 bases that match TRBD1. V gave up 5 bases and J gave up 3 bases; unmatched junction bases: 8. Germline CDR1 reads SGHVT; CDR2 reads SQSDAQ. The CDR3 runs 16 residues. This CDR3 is CASSGRDREFNQPQHF. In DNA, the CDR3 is TGTGCCAGCAGCGGCCGGGACAGGGAGTTCAATCAGCCCCAGCATTTT.

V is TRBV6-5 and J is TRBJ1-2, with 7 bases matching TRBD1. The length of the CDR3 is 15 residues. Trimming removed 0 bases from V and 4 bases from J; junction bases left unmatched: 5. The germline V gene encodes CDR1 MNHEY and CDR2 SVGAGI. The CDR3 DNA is TGTGCCAGCAGTTACTCGACAGGGTCCCTCTATGGCTACACCTTC. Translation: CASSYSTGSLYGYTF.

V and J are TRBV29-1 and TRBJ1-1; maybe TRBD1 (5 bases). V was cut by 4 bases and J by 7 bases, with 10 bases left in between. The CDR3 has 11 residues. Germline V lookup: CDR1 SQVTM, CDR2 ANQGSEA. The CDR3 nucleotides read TGCAGCGTTGTCCCGACAGTTGAAGCTTTCTTT. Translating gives CSVVPTVEAFF.

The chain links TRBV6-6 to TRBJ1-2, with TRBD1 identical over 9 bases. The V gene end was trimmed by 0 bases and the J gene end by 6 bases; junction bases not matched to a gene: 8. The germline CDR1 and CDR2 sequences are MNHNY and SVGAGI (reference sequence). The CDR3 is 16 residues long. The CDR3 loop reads CASSYSGGGQGNGYTF. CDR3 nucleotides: TGTGCCAGCAGTTACTCGGGCGGGGGACAGGGAAATGGCTACACCTTC.

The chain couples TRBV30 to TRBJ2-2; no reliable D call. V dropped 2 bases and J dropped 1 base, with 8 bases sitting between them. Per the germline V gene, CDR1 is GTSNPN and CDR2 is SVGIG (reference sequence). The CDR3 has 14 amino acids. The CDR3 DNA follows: TGTGCCTGGAGTCAGAACAGGAACACCGGGGAGCTGTTTTTT. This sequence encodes CAWSQNRNTGELFF.

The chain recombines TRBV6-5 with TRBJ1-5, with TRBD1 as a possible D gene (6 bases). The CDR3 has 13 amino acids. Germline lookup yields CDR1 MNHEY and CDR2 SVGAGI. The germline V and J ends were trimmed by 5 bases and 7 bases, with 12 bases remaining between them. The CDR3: CASSGGAGQPQHF. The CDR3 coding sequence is TGTGCCAGCAGTGGGGGGGCAGGACAGCCCCAGCATTTT.

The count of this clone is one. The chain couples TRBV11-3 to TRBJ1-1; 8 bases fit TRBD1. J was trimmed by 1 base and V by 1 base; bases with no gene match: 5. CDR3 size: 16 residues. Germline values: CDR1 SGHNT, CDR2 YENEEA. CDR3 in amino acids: CASSLAWTGPNTEAFF. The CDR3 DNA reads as TGTGCCAGCAGCTTAGCCTGGACAGGGCCGAACACTGAAGCTTTCTTT.

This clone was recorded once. CDR3 sequence (DNA): TGTGCCAGCAGCGGGAGCGGGAGTGGAGATACGCAGTATTTT. Protein product: CASSGSGSGDTQYF. The rearrangement joins TRBV9 to TRBJ2-3; 8 bases are a match to TRBD2. Germline loops: CDR1 SGDLS, CDR2 YYNGEE. After removal of 3 bases from V and 5 bases from J, the junction contained 5 bases not matched to a gene. There are 14 residues in the CDR3.

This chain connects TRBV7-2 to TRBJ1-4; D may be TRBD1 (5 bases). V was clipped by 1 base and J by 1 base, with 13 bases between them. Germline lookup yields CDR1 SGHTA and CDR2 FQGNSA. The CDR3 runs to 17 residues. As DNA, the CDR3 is TGTGCCAGCAGCTTAGTGGGCAGGGTGAGAACTAATGAAAAACTGTTTTTT. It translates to CASSLVGRVRTNEKLFF.

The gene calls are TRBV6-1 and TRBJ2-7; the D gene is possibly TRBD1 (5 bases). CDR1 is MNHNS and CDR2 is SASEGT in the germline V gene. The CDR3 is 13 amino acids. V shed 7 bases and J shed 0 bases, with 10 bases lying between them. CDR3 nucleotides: TGTGCCAGCATGTACAGGACCTCCTACGAGCAGTACTTC. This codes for CASMYRTSYEQYF.

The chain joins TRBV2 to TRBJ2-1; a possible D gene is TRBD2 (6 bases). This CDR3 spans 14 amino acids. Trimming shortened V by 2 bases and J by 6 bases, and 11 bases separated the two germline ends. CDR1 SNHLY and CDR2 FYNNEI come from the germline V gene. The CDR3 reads CASSEMRGPNEQFF. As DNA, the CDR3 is TGTGCCAGCAGTGAAATGCGGGGCCCCAATGAGCAGTTCTTC.

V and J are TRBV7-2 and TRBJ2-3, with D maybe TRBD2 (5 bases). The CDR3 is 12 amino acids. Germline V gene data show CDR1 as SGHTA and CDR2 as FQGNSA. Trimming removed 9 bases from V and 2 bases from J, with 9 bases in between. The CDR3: CARRLITDTQYF. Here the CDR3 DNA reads TGTGCCAGGAGACTAATCACAGATACGCAGTATTTT.

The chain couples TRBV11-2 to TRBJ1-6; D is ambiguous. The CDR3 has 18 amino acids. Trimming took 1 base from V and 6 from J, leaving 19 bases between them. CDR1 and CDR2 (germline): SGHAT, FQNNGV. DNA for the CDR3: TGTGCCAGCAGCTTAGCCCGCCCTCTGCAGTTCCCTAATTCACCCCTCCACTTT. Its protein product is CASSLARPLQFPNSPLHF.

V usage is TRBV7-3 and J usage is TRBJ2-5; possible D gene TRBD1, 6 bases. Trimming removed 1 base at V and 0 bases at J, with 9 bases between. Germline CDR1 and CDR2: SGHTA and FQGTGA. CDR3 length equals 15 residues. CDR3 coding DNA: TGTGCCAGCAGCTTAAAACGGACAGACCAAGAGACCCAGTACTTC. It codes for CASSLKRTDQETQYF.

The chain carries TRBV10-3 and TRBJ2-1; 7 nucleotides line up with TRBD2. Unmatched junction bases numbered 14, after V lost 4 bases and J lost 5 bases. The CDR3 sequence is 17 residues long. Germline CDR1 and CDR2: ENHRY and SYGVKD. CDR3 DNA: TGTGCCATCAGTGCCCCCATGGCAGGGAGGGCGGACAATGAGCAGTTCTTC. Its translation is CAISAPMAGRADNEQFF.

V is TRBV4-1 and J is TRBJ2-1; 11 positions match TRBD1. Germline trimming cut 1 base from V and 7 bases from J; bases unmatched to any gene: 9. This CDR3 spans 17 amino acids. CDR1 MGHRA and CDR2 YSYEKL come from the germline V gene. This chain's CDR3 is CASSQVRGQGAENEQFF. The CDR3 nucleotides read TGCGCCAGCAGCCAAGTCCGTGGACAGGGGGCGGAAAATGAGCAGTTCTTC.

CDR3 region: CASSHGGDSSGANVLTF. As DNA, the CDR3 is TGTGCCAGCAGCCACGGCGGGGACAGCTCTGGGGCCAACGTCCTGACTTTC. The V call is TRBV4-2, the J call TRBJ2-6, with D possibly TRBD1 on 7 matching bases. Germline CDR1 LGHNA, CDR2 YNFKEQ. Trimming shortened V by 3 bases and J by 0 bases, and 12 bases separated the two germline ends. This CDR3 has 17 residues.

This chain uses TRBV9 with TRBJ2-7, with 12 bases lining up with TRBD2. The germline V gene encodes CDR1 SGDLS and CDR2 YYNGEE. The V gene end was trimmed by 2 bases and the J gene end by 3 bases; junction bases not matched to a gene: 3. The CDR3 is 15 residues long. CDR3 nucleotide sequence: TGTGCCAGCAGCGTTACGGGACTAGCGGGCTACGAGCAGTACTTC. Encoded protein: CASSVTGLAGYEQYF.

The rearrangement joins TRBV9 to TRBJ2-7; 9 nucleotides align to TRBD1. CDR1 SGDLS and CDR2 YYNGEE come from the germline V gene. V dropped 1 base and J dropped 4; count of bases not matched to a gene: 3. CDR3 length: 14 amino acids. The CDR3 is CASSVLGTGYEQYF. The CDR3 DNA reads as TGTGCCAGCAGCGTATTGGGGACAGGGTACGAGCAGTACTTC.

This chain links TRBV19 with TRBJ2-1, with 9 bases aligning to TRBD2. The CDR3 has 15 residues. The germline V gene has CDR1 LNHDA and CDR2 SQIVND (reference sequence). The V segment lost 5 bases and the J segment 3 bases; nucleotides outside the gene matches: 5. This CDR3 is CASSHSGSGYNEQFF. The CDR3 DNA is TGTGCCAGTAGTCATAGCGGGAGTGGCTACAATGAGCAGTTCTTC.

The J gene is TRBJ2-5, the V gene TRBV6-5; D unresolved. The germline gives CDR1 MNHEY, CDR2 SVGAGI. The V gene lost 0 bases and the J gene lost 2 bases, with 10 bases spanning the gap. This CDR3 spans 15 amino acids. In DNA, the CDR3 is TGTGCCAGCAGTTACTCGAATCTCAGGCAAGAGACCCAGTACTTC. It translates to CASSYSNLRQETQYF.

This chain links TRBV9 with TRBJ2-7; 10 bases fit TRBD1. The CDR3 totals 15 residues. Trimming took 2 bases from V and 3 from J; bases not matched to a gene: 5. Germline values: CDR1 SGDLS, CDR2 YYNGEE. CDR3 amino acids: CASSVGQGEIYEQYF. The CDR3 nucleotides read TGTGCCAGCAGCGTCGGACAGGGGGAGATCTACGAGCAGTACTTC.

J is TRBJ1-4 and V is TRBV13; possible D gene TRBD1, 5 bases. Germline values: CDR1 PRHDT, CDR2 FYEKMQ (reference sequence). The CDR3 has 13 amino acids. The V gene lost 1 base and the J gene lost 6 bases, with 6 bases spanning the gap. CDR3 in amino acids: CASSLEQDEKLFF. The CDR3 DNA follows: TGTGCCAGCAGCTTAGAACAGGATGAAAAACTGTTTTTT. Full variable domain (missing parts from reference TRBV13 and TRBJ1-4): AAGVIQSPRHLIKEKRETATLKCYPIPRHDTVYWYQQGPGQDPQFLISFYEKMQSDKGSIPDRFSAQQFSDYHSELNMSSLELGDSALYFCASSLEQDEKLFFGSGTQLSVL.

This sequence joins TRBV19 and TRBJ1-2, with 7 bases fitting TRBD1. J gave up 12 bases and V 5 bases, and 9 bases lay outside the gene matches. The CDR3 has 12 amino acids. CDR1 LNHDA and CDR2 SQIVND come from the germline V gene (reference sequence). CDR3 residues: CASSSSTGSNTF. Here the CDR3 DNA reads TGTGCCAGTAGTTCCTCGACAGGGTCCAACACCTTC.

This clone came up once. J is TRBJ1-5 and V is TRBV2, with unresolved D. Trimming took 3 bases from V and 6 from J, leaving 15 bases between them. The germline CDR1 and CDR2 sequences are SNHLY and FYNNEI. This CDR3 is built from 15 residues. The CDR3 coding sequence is TGTGCCAGCAGTGAGAACGGTGCCGGGGTTCAGCCCCAGCATTTT. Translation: CASSENGAGVQPQHF. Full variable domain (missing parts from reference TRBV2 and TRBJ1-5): EPEVTQTPSHQVTQMGQEVILRCVPISNHLYFYWYRQILGQKVEFLVSFYNNEISEKSEIFDDQFSVERPDGSNFTLKIRSTKLEDSAMYFCASSENGAGVQPQHFGDGTRLSIL.

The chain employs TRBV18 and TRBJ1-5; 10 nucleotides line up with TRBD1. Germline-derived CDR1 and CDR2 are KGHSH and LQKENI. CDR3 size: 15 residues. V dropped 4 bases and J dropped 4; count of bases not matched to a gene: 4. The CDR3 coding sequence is TGTGCCAGCTCACGAGGACAGGGGGTTAATCAGCCCCAGCATTTT. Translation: CASSRGQGVNQPQHF.

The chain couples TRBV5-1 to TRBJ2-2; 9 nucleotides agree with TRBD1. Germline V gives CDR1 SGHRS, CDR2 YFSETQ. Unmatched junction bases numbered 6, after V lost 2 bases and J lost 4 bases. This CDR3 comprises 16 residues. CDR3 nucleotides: TGCGCCAGCAGCTTACCGGGACAGGGTGTCACCGGGGAGCTGTTTTTT. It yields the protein CASSLPGQGVTGELFF.